Shown below are 17 T cell receptor beta chains from a single sample sequenced in a study of T cell responses to AZD1222 COVID-19 vaccine. Sequencing was performed with immunoSEQ multiplex PCR; in TCRdb, only in-frame clones are kept and a portion is missing. Here the sample spans 150,000 to 200,000 clones, approximately 90% being singletons. The specimen comprised peripheral blood, sampled on day 0 of AZD1222 vaccination. These receptors originate from an adult in good health.

The gene calls are TRBV10-3 and TRBJ1-2; 8 positions match TRBD1. Germline V gene lookup returns CDR1 ENHRY and CDR2 SYGVKD. The V and J ends lost 10 bases and 2 bases, in that order; junction bases with no gene match: 12. The length of the CDR3 is 15 residues. The CDR3 nucleotides read TGTGCCACACTCGACCGGGACAGGAGAAACTATGGCTACACCTTC. Protein product: CATLDRDRRNYGYTF.

The chain is built from TRBV20-1 and TRBJ1-6; D might be TRBD1 (5 bases). Per germline, CDR1 DFQATT and CDR2 SNEGSKA (reference sequence). This CDR3 comprises 14 residues. V lost 3 bases to trimming and J lost 10 bases, with 16 bases between them. CDR3 sequence (DNA): TGCAGTGCTAGTAGGGAGGGGTTCAACTCACCCCTCCACTTT. Protein product: CSASREGFNSPLHF.

The chain uses TRBV7-3 and TRBJ2-2, with TRBD2 identical over 16 bases. Per germline, CDR1 SGHTA and CDR2 FQGTGA. The V segment lost 1 base and the J segment 5 bases; nucleotides outside the gene matches: 1. CDR3 length: 17 residues. The DNA of the CDR3 is TGTGCCAGCAGCTTAAGGGGACTAGCGGGAGGGACCGGGGAGCTGTTTTTT. The encoded protein is CASSLRGLAGGTGELFF.

The J gene is TRBJ2-1, the V gene TRBV7-2; TRBD2 aligns across 12 bases. V dropped 5 bases and J dropped 9; count of bases not matched to a gene: 14. This CDR3 spans 17 amino acids. Per the germline V gene, CDR1 is SGHTA and CDR2 is FQGNSA. The CDR3 sequence is CASSKRTSGVSKGEQFF. CDR3 DNA sequence: TGTGCCAGCAGCAAAAGGACTAGCGGGGTAAGCAAAGGTGAGCAGTTCTTC.

The genes are TRBV2 and TRBJ2-3; possibly TRBD2 for D (6 bases). V shed 8 bases and J shed 7 bases, with 13 bases lying between them. The CDR3 contains 12 residues. Per germline, CDR1 SNHLY and CDR2 FYNNEI. CDR3 DNA sequence: TGTGCCAGCGCCGGGACTCCCCATACGCAGTATTTT. Its protein is CASAGTPHTQYF.

This clone was observed a handful of times. V gene TRBV2 combines with J gene TRBJ2-2; a weak D match, TRBD2 (5 bases). The CDR3 consists of 15 residues. V shed 6 bases and J shed 2 bases, with 13 bases lying between them. Looked up from germline, CDR1 is SNHLY and CDR2 is FYNNEI. The CDR3 region is CASRGAAYNTGELFF. The DNA of the CDR3 is TGTGCCAGCAGGGGAGCGGCCTACAACACCGGGGAGCTGTTTTTT. The full variable domain, its missing parts supplied by reference TRBV2 and TRBJ2-2, is EPEVTQTPSHQVTQMGQEVILRCVPISNHLYFYWYRQILGQKVEFLVSFYNNEISEKSEIFDDQFSVERPDGSNFTLKIRSTKLEDSAMYFCASRGAAYNTGELFFGEGSRLTVL.

The count of this clone is one. The chain is built from TRBV30 and TRBJ2-5; 7 bases are a match to TRBD1. The CDR3 has 15 amino acids. Germline loops: CDR1 GTSNPN, CDR2 SVGIG (reference sequence). V lost 0 bases, J lost 3 bases, and 7 bases stayed unmatched. CDR3 nucleotides: TGTGCCTGGAGTGTAAGGGGACAGCTTAAAGAGACCCAGTACTTC. This translates into CAWSVRGQLKETQYF.

Only a few counts were recorded for this clone. This rearrangement joins TRBV7-2 to TRBJ2-3, with 11 bases identical to TRBD2. CDR3 length: 18 amino acids. Looked up from germline, CDR1 is SGHTA and CDR2 is FQGNSA. Germline trimming cut 0 bases from V and 11 bases from J; bases unmatched to any gene: 16. The CDR3 sequence is CASSLAHGTSGSLSGQYF. The DNA for the CDR3 is TGTGCCAGCAGCTTAGCACATGGGACTAGCGGATCCCTCAGTGGGCAGTATTTT.

The J gene is TRBJ1-1, the V gene TRBV6-6, with D hard to call. V dropped 0 bases and J dropped 3 bases, with 8 bases sitting between them. The CDR3 length is 14 residues. Looked up from germline, CDR1 is MNHNY and CDR2 is SVGAGI (reference sequence). The CDR3 is CASSYSGDYTEAFF. The CDR3 nucleotides read TGTGCCAGCAGTTACTCGGGCGACTACACTGAAGCTTTCTTT.

The genes are TRBV30 and TRBJ1-2, with D perhaps TRBD1 (5 bases). This CDR3 is 12 amino acids long. From germline, CDR1 is GTSNPN and CDR2 SVGIG (reference sequence). V was trimmed by 0 bases and J by 8 bases, leaving 10 bases between them. Here the CDR3 DNA reads TGTGCCTGGAGTGTAACGGGGGTCGGCTACACCTTC. As protein: CAWSVTGVGYTF.

V usage is TRBV30 and J usage is TRBJ2-1; 7 nucleotides line up with TRBD2. This CDR3 is built from 12 residues. J gave up 8 bases and V 1 base, and 2 bases lay outside the gene matches. Germline lookup yields CDR1 GTSNPN and CDR2 SVGIG (reference sequence). The DNA of the CDR3 is TGTGCCTGGAGTGGAAGCGGGGATGAGCAGTTCTTC. This codes for CAWSGSGDEQFF.

The chain combines TRBV9 with TRBJ2-7; 11 bases agree with TRBD2. V lost 4 bases and J lost 2; bases outside the gene matches: 8. The CDR3 covers 16 residues. Looked up from germline, CDR1 is SGDLS and CDR2 is YYNGEE. The CDR3 region is CASSQTSGNLPYEQYF. In DNA, the CDR3 is TGTGCCAGCAGCCAGACTAGCGGGAATCTTCCCTACGAGCAGTACTTC. Together with reference TRBV9 and TRBJ2-7, the CDR3 gives the full variable domain: DSGVTQTPKHLITATGQRVTLRCSPRSGDLSVYWYQQSLDQGLQFLIQYYNGEERAKGNILERFSAQQFPDLHSELNLSSLELGDSALYFCASSQTSGNLPYEQYFGPGTRLTVT.

This clone was counted between two and nine times. This sequence joins TRBV5-1 and TRBJ1-3; D is perhaps TRBD1 (5 bases). The CDR3 extends over 17 amino acids. Germline V gives CDR1 SGHRS, CDR2 YFSETQ. Trimming left V 0 bases short and J 1 base short, with 14 bases between. The CDR3 spells CASSLGEGTLSGNTIYF. The CDR3 DNA sequence: TGCGCCAGCAGCTTGGGGGAGGGGACGTTATCTGGAAACACCATATATTTT.

This chain links TRBV5-1 with TRBJ2-3; no clear D gene. The CDR3 covers 12 residues. Germline values: CDR1 SGHRS, CDR2 YFSETQ. The V end lost 0 bases, the J end lost 8 bases, and 7 bases lay between the germline ends. CDR3 nucleotides: TGCGCCAGCAGCTTGGATGGGATTACGCAGTATTTT. It codes for CASSLDGITQYF.

The gene calls are TRBV28 and TRBJ2-5; 9 bases are shared with TRBD2. Trimming cost V 8 bases and J 4 bases; bases outside gene matches: 11. This CDR3 contains 15 residues. Germline lookup yields CDR1 MDHEN and CDR2 SYDVKM. CDR3 DNA: TGTGCCAGCTCGATCAGGCTAGCGGGACGAGAGACCCAGTACTTC. Protein sequence: CASSIRLAGRETQYF. The whole variable domain, filled in from reference TRBV28 and TRBJ2-5, reads DVKVTQSSRYLVKRTGEKVFLECVQDMDHENMFWYRQDPGLGLRLIYFSYDVKMKEKGDIPEGYSVSREKKERFSLILESASTNQTSMYLCASSIRLAGRETQYFGPGTRLLVL.

The V call is TRBV5-5, the J call TRBJ2-3; unclear D gene. The CDR3 spans 13 residues. CDR1 and CDR2 from the germline V gene are SGHKS and YYEKEE (reference sequence). Between the trimmed V and J ends, which lost 0 bases and 5 bases, there was a span of 7 bases. CDR3 nucleotides: TGTGCCAGCAGCTTGGCCGTTGGAGATACGCAGTATTTT. Translating it yields CASSLAVGDTQYF.

J is TRBJ2-3 and V is TRBV7-2; TRBD2 matches at 7 bases. The CDR3 is made up of 16 amino acids. Germline CDR1 SGHTA, CDR2 FQGNSA. With 0 bases clipped from V and 4 bases from J, the junction kept 7 bases outside the gene matches. CDR3 sequence (DNA): TGTGCCAGCAGCTTAGCGATGGCGGGAGCCGCAGATACGCAGTATTTT. Its protein is CASSLAMAGAADTQYF.